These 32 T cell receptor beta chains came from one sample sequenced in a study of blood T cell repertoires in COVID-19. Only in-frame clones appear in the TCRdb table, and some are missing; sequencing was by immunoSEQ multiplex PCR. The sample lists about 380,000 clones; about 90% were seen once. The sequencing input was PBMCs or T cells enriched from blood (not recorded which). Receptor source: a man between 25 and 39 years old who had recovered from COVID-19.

The CDR3 loop reads CASSLGGTFSYEQYF. DNA for the CDR3: TGTGCCAGCAGCTTAGGGGGGACTTTCTCCTACGAGCAGTACTTC. The V call is TRBV7-9, the J call TRBJ2-7; D perhaps matches TRBD2 (6 bases). Germline V gene sequence: CDR1 SEHNR, CDR2 FQNEAQ (reference sequence). The CDR3 covers 15 residues. Trimming took off 1 base at V and 0 bases at J, with 10 bases between the two ends.

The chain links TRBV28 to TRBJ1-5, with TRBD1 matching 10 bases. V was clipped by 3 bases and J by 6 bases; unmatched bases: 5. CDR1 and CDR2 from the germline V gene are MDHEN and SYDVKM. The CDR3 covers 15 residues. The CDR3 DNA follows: TGTGCCAGCAGTTTGAGCGGGACAGGGGTTCAGCCCCAGCATTTT. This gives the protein CASSLSGTGVQPQHF.

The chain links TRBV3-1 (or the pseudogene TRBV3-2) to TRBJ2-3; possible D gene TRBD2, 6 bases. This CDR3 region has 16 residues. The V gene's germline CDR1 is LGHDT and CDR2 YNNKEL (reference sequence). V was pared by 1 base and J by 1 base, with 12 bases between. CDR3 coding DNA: TGTGCCAGCAGCCAAGTCAACGGGAGAGGCACAGATACGCAGTATTTT. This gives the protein CASSQVNGRGTDTQYF.

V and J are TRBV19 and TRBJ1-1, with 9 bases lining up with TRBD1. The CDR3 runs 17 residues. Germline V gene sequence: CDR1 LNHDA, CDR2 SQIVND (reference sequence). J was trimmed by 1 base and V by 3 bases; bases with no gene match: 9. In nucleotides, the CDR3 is TGTGCCAGTAGTATTGGACAGGGGAGGGGGTCGAACACTGAAGCTTTCTTT. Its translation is CASSIGQGRGSNTEAFF. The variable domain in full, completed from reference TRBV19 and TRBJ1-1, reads DGGITQSPKYLFRKEGQNVTLSCEQNLNHDAMYWYRQDPGQGLRLIYYSQIVNDFQKGDIAEGYSVSREKKESFPLTVTSAQKNPTAFYLCASSIGQGRGSNTEAFFGQGTRLTVV.

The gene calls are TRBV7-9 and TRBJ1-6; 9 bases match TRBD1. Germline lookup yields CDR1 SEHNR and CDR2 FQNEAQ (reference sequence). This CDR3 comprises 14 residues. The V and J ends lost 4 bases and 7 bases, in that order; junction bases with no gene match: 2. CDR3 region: CASSSDRGNSPLHF. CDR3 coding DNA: TGTGCCAGCAGCTCAGACAGGGGGAATTCACCCCTCCACTTT. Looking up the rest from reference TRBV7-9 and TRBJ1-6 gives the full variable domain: DTGVSQNPRHKITKRGQNVTFRCDPISEHNRLYWYRQTLGQGPEFLTYFQNEAQLEKSRLLSDRFSAERPKGSFSTLEIQRTEQGDSAMYLCASSSDRGNSPLHFGNGTRLTVT.

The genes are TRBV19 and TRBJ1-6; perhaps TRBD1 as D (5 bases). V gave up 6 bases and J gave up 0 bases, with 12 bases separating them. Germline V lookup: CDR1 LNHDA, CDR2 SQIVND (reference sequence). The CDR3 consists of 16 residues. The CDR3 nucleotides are TGTGCCAGTAGCTTACACAGGAGCTCCTATAATTCACCCCTCCACTTT. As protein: CASSLHRSSYNSPLHF.

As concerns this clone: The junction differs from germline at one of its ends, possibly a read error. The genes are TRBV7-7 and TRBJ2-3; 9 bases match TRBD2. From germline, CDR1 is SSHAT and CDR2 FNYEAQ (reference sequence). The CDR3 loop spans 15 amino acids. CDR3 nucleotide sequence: TGTGCTAGCAGCCTGGGGACTAGCAAAGCAGATACGCAGTATTTT. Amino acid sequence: CASSLGTSKADTQYF.

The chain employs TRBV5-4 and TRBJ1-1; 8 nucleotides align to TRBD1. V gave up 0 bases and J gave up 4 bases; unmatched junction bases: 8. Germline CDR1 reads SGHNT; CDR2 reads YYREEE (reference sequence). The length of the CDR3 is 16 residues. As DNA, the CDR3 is TGTGCCAGCAGCTTGGGGCAGGGGGCGCAGAGCACTGAAGCTTTCTTT. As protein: CASSLGQGAQSTEAFF.

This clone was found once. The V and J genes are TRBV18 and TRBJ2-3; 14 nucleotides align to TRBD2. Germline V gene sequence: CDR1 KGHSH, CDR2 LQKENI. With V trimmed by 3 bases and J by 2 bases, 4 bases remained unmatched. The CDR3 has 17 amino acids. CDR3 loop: CASSPRTSGGFTDTQYF. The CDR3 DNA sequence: TGTGCCAGCTCACCTAGGACTAGCGGGGGGTTCACAGATACGCAGTATTTT. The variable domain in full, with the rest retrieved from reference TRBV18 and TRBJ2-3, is NAGVMQNPRHLVRRRGQEARLRCSPMKGHSHVYWYRQLPEEGLKFMVYLQKENIIDESGMPKERFSAEFPKEGPSILRIQQVVRGDSAAYFCASSPRTSGGFTDTQYFGPGTRLTVL.

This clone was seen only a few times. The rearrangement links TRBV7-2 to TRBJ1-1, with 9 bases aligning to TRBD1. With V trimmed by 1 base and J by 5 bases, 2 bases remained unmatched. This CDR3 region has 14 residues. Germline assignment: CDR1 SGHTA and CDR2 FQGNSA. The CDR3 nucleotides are TGTGCCAGCAGCTTAGGGGACAGGGCTACTGAAGCTTTCTTT. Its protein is CASSLGDRATEAFF. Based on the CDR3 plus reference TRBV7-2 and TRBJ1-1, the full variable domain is GAGVSQSPSNKVTEKGKDVELRCDPISGHTALYWYRQSLGQGLEFLIYFQGNSAPDKSGLPSDRFSAERTGGSVSTLTIQRTQQEDSAVYLCASSLGDRATEAFFGQGTRLTVV.

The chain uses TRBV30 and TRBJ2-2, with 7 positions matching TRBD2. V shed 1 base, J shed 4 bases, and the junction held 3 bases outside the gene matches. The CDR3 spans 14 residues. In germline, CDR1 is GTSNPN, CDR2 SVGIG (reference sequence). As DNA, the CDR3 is TGTGCCTGGAGTGGGGGGGGTACCACCGGGGAGCTGTTTTTT. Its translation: CAWSGGGTTGELFF.

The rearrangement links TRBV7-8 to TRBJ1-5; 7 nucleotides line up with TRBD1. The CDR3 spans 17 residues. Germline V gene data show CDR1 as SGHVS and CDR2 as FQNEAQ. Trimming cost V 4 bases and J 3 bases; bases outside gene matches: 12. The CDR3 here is CASSSATLTGANQPQHF. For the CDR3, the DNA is TGTGCCAGCAGCTCCGCAACCCTTACAGGGGCCAATCAGCCCCAGCATTTT.

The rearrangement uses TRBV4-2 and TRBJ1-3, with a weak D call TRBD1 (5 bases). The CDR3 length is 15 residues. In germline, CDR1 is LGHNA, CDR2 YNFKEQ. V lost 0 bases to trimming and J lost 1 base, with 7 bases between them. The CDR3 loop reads CASSQDPGSGNTIYF. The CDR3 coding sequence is TGTGCCAGCAGCCAAGATCCAGGGTCTGGAAACACCATATATTTT.

The CDR3 DNA follows: TGTGCCAGCAGTTACGCGGGGAAAGCTTTCTTT. This gives the protein CASSYAGKAFF. This sequence joins TRBV6-5 and TRBJ1-1; D remains unclear. V lost 2 bases and J 9 bases, leaving 7 bases between the germline ends. The length of the CDR3 is 11 residues. Per germline, CDR1 MNHEY and CDR2 SVGAGI.

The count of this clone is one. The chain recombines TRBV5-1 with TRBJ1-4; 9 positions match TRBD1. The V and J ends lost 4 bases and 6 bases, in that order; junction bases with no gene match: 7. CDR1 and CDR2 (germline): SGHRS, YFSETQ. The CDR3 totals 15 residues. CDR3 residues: CASSTTQGADEKLFF. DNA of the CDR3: TGCGCCAGCAGCACGACACAGGGGGCGGATGAAAAACTGTTTTTT.

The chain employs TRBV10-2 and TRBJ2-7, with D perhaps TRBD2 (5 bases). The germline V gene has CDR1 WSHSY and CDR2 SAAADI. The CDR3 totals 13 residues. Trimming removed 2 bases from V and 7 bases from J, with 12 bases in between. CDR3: CASSEGPRREQYF. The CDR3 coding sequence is TGCGCCAGCAGTGAGGGCCCCCGGAGGGAGCAGTACTTC.

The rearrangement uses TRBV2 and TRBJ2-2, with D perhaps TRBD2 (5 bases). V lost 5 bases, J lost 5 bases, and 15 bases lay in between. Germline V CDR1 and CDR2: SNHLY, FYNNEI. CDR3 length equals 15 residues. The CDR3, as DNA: TGTGCCAGCAGTTTCGGACTGGGTGGGACCGGGGAGCTGTTTTTT. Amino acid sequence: CASSFGLGGTGELFF.

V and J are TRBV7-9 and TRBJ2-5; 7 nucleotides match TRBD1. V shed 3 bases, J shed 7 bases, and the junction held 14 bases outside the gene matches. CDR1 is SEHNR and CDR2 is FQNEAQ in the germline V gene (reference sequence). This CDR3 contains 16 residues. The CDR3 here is CASSFRQGWGLGTQYF. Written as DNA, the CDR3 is TGTGCCAGCAGCTTTCGACAGGGCTGGGGATTGGGGACCCAGTACTTC.

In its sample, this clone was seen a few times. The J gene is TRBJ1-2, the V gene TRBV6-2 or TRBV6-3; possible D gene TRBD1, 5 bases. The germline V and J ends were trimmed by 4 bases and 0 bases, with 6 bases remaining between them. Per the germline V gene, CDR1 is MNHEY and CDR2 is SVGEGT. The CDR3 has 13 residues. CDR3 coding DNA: TGTGCCAGCAGTTTGGGGCCTAACTATGGCTACACCTTC. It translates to CASSLGPNYGYTF.

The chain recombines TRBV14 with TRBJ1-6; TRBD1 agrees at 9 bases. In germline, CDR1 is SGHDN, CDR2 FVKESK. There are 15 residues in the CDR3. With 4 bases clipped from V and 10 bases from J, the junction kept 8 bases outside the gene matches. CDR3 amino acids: CASSRSQGAGSPLHF. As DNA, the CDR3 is TGTGCCAGCAGCCGATCACAGGGGGCCGGCTCACCCCTCCACTTT.

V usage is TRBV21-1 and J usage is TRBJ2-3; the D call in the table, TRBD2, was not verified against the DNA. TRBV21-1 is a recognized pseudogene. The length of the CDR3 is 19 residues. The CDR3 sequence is CASSKALVAGGRSTDTQYF. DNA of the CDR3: TGTGCCAGCAGCAAAGCGCTCGTAGCGGGGGGGCGTAGCACAGATACGCAGTATTTT.

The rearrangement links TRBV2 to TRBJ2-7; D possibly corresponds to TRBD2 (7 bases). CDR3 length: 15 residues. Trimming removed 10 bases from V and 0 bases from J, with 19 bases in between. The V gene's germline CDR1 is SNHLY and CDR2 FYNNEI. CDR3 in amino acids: CATWSRGGGSYEQYF. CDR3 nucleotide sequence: TGTGCCACCTGGTCGAGAGGGGGGGGCTCCTACGAGCAGTACTTC. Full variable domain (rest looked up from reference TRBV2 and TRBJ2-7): EPEVTQTPSHQVTQMGQEVILRCVPISNHLYFYWYRQILGQKVEFLVSFYNNEISEKSEIFDDQFSVERPDGSNFTLKIRSTKLEDSAMYFCATWSRGGGSYEQYFGPGTRLTVT.

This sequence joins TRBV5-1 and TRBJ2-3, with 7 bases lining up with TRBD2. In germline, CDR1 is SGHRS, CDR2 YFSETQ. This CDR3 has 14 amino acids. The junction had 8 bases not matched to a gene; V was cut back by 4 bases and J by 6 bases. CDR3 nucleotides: TGCGCCAGCAGCCACACGGGAGGCAGGGATACGCAGTATTTT. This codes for CASSHTGGRDTQYF.

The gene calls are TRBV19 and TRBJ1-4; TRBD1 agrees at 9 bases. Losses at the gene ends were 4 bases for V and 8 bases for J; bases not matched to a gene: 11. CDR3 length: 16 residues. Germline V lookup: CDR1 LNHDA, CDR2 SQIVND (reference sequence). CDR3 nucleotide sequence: TGTGCCAGTAGTAGTGGGACAGGGAGCCTAGAAGAAAAACTGTTTTTT. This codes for CASSSGTGSLEEKLFF.

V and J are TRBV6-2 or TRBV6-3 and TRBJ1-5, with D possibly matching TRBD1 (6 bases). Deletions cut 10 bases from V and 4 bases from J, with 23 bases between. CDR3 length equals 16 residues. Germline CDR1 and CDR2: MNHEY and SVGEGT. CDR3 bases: TGTGCCACCCGTTACCGGGACACTTGGAAAAATCAGCCCCAGCATTTT. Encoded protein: CATRYRDTWKNQPQHF.

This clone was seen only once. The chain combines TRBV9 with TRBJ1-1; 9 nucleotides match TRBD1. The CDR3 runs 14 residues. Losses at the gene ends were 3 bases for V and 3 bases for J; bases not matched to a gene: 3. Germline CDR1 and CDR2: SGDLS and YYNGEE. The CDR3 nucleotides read TGTGCCAGCAGCGGGGGACAGGGAGACACTGAAGCTTTCTTT. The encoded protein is CASSGGQGDTEAFF.

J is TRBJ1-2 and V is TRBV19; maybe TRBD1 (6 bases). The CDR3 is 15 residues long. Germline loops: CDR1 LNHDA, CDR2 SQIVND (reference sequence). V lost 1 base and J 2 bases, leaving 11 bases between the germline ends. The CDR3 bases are TGTGCCAGTAGTATAGCAGGGGATGCAAACTATGGCTACACCTTC. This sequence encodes CASSIAGDANYGYTF.

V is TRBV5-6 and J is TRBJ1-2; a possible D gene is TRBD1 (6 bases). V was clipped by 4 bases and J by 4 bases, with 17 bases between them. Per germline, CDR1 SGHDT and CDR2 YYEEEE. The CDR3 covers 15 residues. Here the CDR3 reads CASSRSDSLSYGYTF. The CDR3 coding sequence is TGTGCCAGCAGCCGCTCGGACAGCCTGTCCTATGGCTACACCTTC.

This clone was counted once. CDR3 protein: CASAGQLNTEAFF. The CDR3 DNA follows: TGTGCCAGCGCAGGACAGTTGAACACTGAAGCTTTCTTT. The J gene is TRBJ1-1, the V gene TRBV9; D may be TRBD1 (6 bases). Germline values: CDR1 SGDLS, CDR2 YYNGEE. The CDR3 length is 13 residues. The V and J ends lost 7 bases and 0 bases respectively, with 10 bases between them.

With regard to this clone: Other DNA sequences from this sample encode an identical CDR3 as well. DNA for the CDR3: TGTGCCAGCAGCTTGGGACAGGGAAGCGAAAAACTGTTTTTT. This gives the protein CASSLGQGSEKLFF. V is TRBV5-4 and J is TRBJ1-4, with TRBD1 matching 7 bases. Germline CDR1 and CDR2: SGHNT and YYREEE (reference sequence). V lost 0 bases, J lost 8 bases, and 4 bases stayed unmatched. The CDR3 is made up of 14 amino acids.

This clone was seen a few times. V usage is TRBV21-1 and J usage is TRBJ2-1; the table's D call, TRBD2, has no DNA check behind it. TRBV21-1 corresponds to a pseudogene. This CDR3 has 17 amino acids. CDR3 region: CASSKALWRGTYNEQFF. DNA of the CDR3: TGTGCCAGCAGCAAAGCGCTCTGGCGGGGGACCTACAATGAGCAGTTCTTC.

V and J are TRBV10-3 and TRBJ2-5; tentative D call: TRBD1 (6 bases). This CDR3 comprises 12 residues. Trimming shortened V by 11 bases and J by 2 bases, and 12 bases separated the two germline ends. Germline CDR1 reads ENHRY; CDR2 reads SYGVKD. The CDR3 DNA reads TGTGCCTCCCGGGACACACAAGAGACCCAGTACTTC. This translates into CASRDTQETQYF.